This passage covers 10 T cell receptor beta chains from one sample sequenced in a study of CD8+CD57+ T cells in acquired aplastic anemia. Genomic DNA served as template for TCR beta VDJ and CDR3 profiling. MiXCR was run by TCRdb on the reads, yielding one entry per CDR3 protein. The sample carries around 170,000 distinct CDR3 sequences, 46% recorded once. The sample taken for sequencing was sorted CD4+, CD8+, or CD8+CD57+ T cells (not recorded which) from PBMCs. These TCRs come from a human donor in good health.

This clonotype was seen a few times. V usage is TRBV2 and J usage is TRBJ1-6; D remains ambiguous. Trimming stripped 7 bases from V and 9 bases from J, with 13 bases between. CDR1 and CDR2 (germline): SNHLY, FYNNEI. CDR3 size: 13 residues. The CDR3 loop reads CASTKDLSSPLHF. The DNA for the CDR3 is TGTGCCAGCACGAAGGACCTTTCTTCACCCCTCCACTTT.

This clonotype was seen repeatedly, ten times or more. In DNA form, the CDR3 reads TGCAGTGCTAGAGGGACTAGCGGGCGTGGCGAGCAGTACTTC. Protein: CSARGTSGRGEQYF. The chain links TRBV20-1 to TRBJ2-7; TRBD2 matches 11 bases. CDR3 length equals 14 residues. Germline V gene data show CDR1 as DFQATT and CDR2 as SNEGSKA (reference sequence). With V trimmed by 1 base and J by 6 bases, 5 bases remained unmatched.

The CDR3 DNA follows: TGTGCCAGGACAGGGGGCCGGGAGCAGTACTTC. Protein sequence: CARTGGREQYF. This sequence joins TRBV24-1 and TRBJ2-7; TRBD1 matches at 11 bases. From germline, CDR1 is KGHDR and CDR2 SFDVKD. This CDR3 has 11 amino acids. V shed 11 bases and J 7 bases; nucleotides not matched to a gene: 3.

This clonotype was seen repeatedly, ten times or more. The CDR3: CASSLAGQVYGYTF. The CDR3 region has the DNA TGTGCCAGCAGCCTCGCGGGACAGGTCTATGGCTACACCTTC. V and J are TRBV7-9 and TRBJ1-2; the match to TRBD1 covers 8 bases. The CDR3 spans 14 residues. Germline CDR1 reads SEHNR; CDR2 reads FQNEAQ (reference sequence). V shed 5 bases, J shed 4 bases, and the junction held 6 bases outside the gene matches.

This clonotype has a count of ten or more. The chain links TRBV20-1 to TRBJ2-5, with TRBD2 matching 7 bases. The germline V gene has CDR1 DFQATT and CDR2 SNEGSKA (reference sequence). J gave up 5 bases and V 1 base, and 7 bases lay outside the gene matches. The CDR3 consists of 14 residues. CDR3 region: CSARVGLQPETQYF. CDR3 bases: TGCAGTGCTAGAGTGGGACTACAACCGGAGACCCAGTACTTC.

The V gene is TRBV10-3, the J gene TRBJ2-7; D not resolved. Looked up from germline, CDR1 is ENHRY and CDR2 is SYGVKD. V dropped 3 bases and J dropped 2 bases, with 8 bases sitting between them. CDR3 length: 13 amino acids. CDR3 in DNA: TGTGCCATCAGTGATAGTCATACCTACGAGCAGTACTTC. Translation gives CAISDSHTYEQYF.

This clonotype came up many times. This rearrangement joins TRBV19 to TRBJ1-6, with D possibly matching TRBD1 (6 bases). From germline, CDR1 is LNHDA and CDR2 SQIVND (reference sequence). The CDR3 length is 16 residues. V lost 4 bases and J 4 bases, leaving 14 bases between the germline ends. The CDR3 is CASSTLGDTYNSPLHF. CDR3 sequence (DNA): TGTGCCAGTAGTACTCTCGGGGACACTTATAATTCACCCCTCCACTTT.

The rearrangement uses TRBV2 and TRBJ2-7; possible D gene TRBD1, 5 bases. V was clipped by 6 bases and J by 6 bases, with 9 bases between them. This CDR3 comprises 11 residues. Per germline, CDR1 SNHLY and CDR2 FYNNEI. The CDR3 coding sequence is TGTGCCAGCAGACAGGCCTCCGAGCAGTACTTC. It codes for CASRQASEQYF. The whole variable domain, remainder taken from reference TRBV2 and TRBJ2-7, is EPEVTQTPSHQVTQMGQEVILRCVPISNHLYFYWYRQILGQKVEFLVSFYNNEISEKSEIFDDQFSVERPDGSNFTLKIRSTKLEDSAMYFCASRQASEQYFGPGTRLTVT.

This clonotype has only one observation. V usage is TRBV7-8 and J usage is TRBJ2-3, with a weak D call TRBD2 (5 bases). This CDR3 is built from 13 residues. V was shortened by 8 bases and J by 1 base, with 10 bases between the two germline ends. CDR1 is SGHVS, CDR2 FQNEAQ, per germline. CDR3: CASLASGTDTQYF. The DNA for the CDR3 is TGTGCCAGCCTAGCTTCTGGCACAGATACGCAGTATTTT.

This clonotype was picked up many times. The J gene is TRBJ2-7, the V gene TRBV29-1; D is perhaps TRBD1 (6 bases). The CDR3 length is 18 residues. V gave up 2 bases and J gave up 5 bases, with 28 bases separating them. Germline CDR1 is SQVTM and CDR2 is ANQGSEA. CDR3 sequence (DNA): TGCAGCGTTGAATTCCAGGGGCGAAGGAGAGGGGTGAGGAACGAGCAGTACTTC. Translation gives CSVEFQGRRRGVRNEQYF.